This T cell receptor (beta chain) was identified in a study of T cell responses to AZD1222 COVID-19 vaccine. General study points: Unmutated variant regions reportedly attract nearly half of all spike-specific TCRs.

V was clipped by 4 bases and J by 6 bases; unmatched bases: 12. The CDR3 consists of 15 residues. Germline V CDR1 and CDR2: KGHSH, LQKENI. Generated by immunoSEQ multiplex PCR, the TCRdb table keeps only in-frame clones and is missing some. Of approximately 170,000 clones listed, under 95% are singletons. Notes on this clone: Its antigen is currently unknown.

The genes are TRBV18 and TRBJ2-7; the match to TRBD2 covers 7 bases. This clonotype was obtained from an adult in good health. This material consisted of peripheral blood, taken on day 0 of AZD1222 vaccination. CDR3 nucleotide sequence: TGTGCCAGCTCACTGGAGGGAGGGTCTTTGGGCGAGCAGTACTTC. Translated: CASSLEGGSLGEQYF.